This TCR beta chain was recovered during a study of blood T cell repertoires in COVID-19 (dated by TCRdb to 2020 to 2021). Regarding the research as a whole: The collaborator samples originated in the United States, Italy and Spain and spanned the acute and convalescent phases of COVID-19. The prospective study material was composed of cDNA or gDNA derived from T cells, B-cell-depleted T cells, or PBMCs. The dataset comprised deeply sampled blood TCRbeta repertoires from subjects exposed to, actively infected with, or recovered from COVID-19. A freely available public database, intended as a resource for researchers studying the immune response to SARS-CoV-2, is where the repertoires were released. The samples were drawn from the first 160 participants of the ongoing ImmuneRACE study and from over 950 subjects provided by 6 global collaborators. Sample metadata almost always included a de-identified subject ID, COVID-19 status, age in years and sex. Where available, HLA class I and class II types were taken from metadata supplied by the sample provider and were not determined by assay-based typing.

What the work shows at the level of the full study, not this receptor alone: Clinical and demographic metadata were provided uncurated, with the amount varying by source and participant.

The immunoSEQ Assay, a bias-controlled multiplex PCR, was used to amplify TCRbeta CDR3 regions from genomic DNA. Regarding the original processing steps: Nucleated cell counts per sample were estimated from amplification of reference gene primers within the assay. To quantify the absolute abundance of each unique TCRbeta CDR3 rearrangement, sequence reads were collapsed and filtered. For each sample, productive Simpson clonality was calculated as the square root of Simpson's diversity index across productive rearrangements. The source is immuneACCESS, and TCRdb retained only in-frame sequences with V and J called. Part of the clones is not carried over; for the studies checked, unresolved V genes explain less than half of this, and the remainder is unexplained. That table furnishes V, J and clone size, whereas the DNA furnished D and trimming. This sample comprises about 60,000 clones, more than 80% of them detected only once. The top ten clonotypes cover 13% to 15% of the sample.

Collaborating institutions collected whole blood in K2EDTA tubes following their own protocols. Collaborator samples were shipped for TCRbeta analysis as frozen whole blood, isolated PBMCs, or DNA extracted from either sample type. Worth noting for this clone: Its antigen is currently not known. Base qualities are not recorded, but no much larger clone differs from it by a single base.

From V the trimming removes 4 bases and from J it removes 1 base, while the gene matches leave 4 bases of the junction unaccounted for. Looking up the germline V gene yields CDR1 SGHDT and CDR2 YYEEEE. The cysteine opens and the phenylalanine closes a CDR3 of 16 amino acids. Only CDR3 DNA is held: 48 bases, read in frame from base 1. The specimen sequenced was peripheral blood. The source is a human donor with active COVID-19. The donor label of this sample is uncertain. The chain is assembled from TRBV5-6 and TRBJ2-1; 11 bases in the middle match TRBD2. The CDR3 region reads CASSEGLAASYNEQFF. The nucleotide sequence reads TGTGCCAGCAGCGAGGGACTAGCGGCTTCCTACAATGAGCAGTTCTTC.